This T cell receptor beta chain appears in the sequencing data of a study of early T cells in non-severe SARS-CoV-2 infection. Across the study: It was bulk RNA from unsorted whole blood that was sequenced, and the chains were unpaired. Study-level points and caveats: There was a bias toward anti-spike CD8 responses in VDJdb matching, which missed private and CD4 specificities.

As concerns this clonotype: Its antigen is not identified.

Individual cDNA molecules were tagged with unique molecular identifiers. One entry per CDR3 protein, called by TCRdb with MiXCR from the 5' RACE reads. The data hold 90,000 or so distinct CDR3 sequences, with about 15% observed a single time. The TCR originated in an adult who was a healthcare worker with PCR-confirmed SARS-CoV-2 infection or an uninfected control (not recorded which). The sequenced sample consisted of whole blood.

In DNA form, the CDR3 reads TGTGCCAGCAGTCATTTCACCGGGAGCTCCTACAATGAGCAGTTCTTC. Encoded protein: CASSHFTGSSYNEQFF. The gene calls are TRBV3-1 and TRBJ2-1; possible D gene TRBD2, 6 bases. The CDR3 covers 16 residues. The V gene lost 6 bases and the J gene lost 0 bases, with 15 bases spanning the gap. The germline CDR1 and CDR2 sequences are LGHDT and YNNKEL (reference sequence).